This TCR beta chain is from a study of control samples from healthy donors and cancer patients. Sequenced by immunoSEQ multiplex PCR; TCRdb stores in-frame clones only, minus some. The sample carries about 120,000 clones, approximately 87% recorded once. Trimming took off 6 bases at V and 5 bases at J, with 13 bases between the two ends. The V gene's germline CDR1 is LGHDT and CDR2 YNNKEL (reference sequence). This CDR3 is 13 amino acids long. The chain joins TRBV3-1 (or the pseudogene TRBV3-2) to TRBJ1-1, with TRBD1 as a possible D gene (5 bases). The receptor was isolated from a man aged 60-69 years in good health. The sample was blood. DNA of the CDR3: TGTGCCAGCAGACCCGAGGGGCGAACTGAAGCTTTCTTT. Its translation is CASRPEGRTEAFF.